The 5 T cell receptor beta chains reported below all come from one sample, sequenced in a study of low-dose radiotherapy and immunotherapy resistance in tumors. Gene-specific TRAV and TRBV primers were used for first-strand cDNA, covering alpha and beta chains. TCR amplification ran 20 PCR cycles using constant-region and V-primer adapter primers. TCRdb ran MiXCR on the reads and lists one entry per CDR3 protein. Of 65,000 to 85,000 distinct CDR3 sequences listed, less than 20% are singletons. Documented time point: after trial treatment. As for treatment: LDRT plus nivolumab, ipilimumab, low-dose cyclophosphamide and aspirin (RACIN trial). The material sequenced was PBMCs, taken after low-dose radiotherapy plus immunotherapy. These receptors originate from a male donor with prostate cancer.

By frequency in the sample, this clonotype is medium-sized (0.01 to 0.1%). The CDR3 DNA reads TGTGCCAGCAGTTTCGGCGACAGGGCAAATGAGCAGTTCTTC. Amino acid sequence: CASSFGDRANEQFF. The V gene is TRBV28, the J gene TRBJ2-1; 7 positions match TRBD1. V was pared by 3 bases and J by 7 bases, with 6 bases of the junction left unmatched. This CDR3 spans 14 amino acids. CDR1 is MDHEN and CDR2 is SYDVKM in the germline V gene. Using reference TRBV28 and TRBJ2-1 for the parts outside the CDR3, the full variable domain is DVKVTQSSRYLVKRTGEKVFLECVQDMDHENMFWYRQDPGLGLRLIYFSYDVKMKEKGDIPEGYSVSREKKERFSLILESASTNQTSMYLCASSFGDRANEQFFGPGTRLTVL.

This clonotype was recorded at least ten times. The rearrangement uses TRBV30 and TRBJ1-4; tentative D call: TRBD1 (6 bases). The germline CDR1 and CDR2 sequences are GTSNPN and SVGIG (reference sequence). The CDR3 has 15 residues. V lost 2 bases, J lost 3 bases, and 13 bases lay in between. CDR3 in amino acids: CAWSKMGQANEKLFF. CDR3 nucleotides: TGTGCCTGGAGTAAAATGGGACAAGCTAATGAAAAACTGTTTTTT.

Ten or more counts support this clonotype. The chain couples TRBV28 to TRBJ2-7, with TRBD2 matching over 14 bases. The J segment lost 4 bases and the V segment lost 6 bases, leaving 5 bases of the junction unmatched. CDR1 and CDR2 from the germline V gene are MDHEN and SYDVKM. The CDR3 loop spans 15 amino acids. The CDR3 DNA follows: TGTGCCAGCAGGACTAGCGGGAGGGCCAAGTACGAGCAGTACTTC. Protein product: CASRTSGRAKYEQYF.

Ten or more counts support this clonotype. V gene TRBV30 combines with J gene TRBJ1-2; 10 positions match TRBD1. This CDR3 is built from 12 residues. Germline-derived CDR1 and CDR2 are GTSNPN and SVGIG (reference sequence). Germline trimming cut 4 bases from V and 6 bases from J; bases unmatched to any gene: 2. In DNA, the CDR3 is TGTGCCTGGAAGGGACAGGGGCATGGCTACACCTTC. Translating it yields CAWKGQGHGYTF.

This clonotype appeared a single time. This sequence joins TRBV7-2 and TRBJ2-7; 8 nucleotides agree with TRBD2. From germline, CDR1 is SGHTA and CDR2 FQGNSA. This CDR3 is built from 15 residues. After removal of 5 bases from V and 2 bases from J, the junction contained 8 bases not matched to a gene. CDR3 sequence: CASSPKAGVTYEQYF. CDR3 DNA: TGTGCCAGCAGCCCTAAAGCGGGAGTAACCTACGAGCAGTACTTC. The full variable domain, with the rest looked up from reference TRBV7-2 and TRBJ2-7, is GAGVSQSPSNKVTEKGKDVELRCDPISGHTALYWYRQSLGQGLEFLIYFQGNSAPDKSGLPSDRFSAERTGGSVSTLTIQRTQQEDSAVYLCASSPKAGVTYEQYFGPGTRLTVT.